This passage covers 3 T cell receptor beta chains from one sample sequenced in a study of shared clonotypes between healthy human individuals. This table comes from immunoSEQ multiplex PCR, and its TCRdb copy is limited to in-frame clones, with some not included. The table lists 1,400,000 or so clones, 97% to 99% of them singletons. Sequenced sample: naive CD4+ T cells sorted from blood. Noted subset: CD45RA+ positively selected. The receptors were gathered from a man aged 30 to 39 in good health.

This sequence joins TRBV7-9 and TRBJ2-7; 11 nucleotides agree with TRBD1. CDR1 and CDR2 from the germline V gene are SEHNR and FQNEAQ (reference sequence). This CDR3 spans 13 amino acids. J was trimmed by 6 bases and V by 5 bases; bases with no gene match: 3. DNA of the CDR3: TGTGCCAGCAGCCCCGGGACAGGGGGCGAGCAGTACTTC. It yields the protein CASSPGTGGEQYF.

The chain combines TRBV18 with TRBJ2-7, with 8 bases matching TRBD2. V trimming: 6 bases; J trimming: 6 bases; junction bases outside the gene matches: 13. This CDR3 comprises 15 residues. CDR1 is KGHSH and CDR2 is LQKENI in the germline V gene. The CDR3 here is CASSFTGTRGPEQYF. The CDR3 DNA reads as TGTGCCAGCTCCTTCACCGGGACTAGAGGTCCCGAGCAGTACTTC.

The chain has TRBV5-6 and TRBJ2-7, with D hard to call. The germline V and J ends were trimmed by 5 bases and 3 bases, with 12 bases remaining between them. CDR1 is SGHDT and CDR2 is YYEEEE in the germline V gene. The CDR3 is made up of 13 amino acids. CDR3 protein: CASSKTHFYEQYF. The CDR3, as DNA: TGTGCCAGCAGTAAGACACACTTCTACGAGCAGTACTTC.